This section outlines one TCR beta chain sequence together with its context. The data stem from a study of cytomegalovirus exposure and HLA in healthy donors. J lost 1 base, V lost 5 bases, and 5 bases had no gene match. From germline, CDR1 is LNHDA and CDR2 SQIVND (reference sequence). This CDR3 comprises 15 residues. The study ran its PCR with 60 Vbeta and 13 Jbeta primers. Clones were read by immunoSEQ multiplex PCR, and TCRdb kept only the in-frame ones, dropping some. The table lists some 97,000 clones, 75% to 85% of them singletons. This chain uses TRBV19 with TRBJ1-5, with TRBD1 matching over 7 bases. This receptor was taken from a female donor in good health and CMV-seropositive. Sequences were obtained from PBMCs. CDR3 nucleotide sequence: TGTGCCAGTAGTGACAGGGCTTTGAGCAATCAGCCCCAGCATTTT. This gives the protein CASSDRALSNQPQHF.